This T cell receptor beta chain appears in the sequencing data of a study of cytomegalovirus exposure and HLA in healthy donors. Study-level points and caveats: Researchers reported in a later analysis that a missense DCLRE1C variant was tied to TCR beta V- and J-gene trimming.

Regarding this clone: Its cognate antigen is unknown.

Use of 60 Vbeta and 13 Jbeta primers characterized the PCR. The data were produced by immunoSEQ multiplex PCR, yet TCRdb's version contains in-frame clones alone and is incomplete. The sample has 65,000 or so clones, 55% to 65% seen once. Input material: PBMCs. This clonotype originated in a man younger than 45 in good health and CMV-seronegative.

The DNA for the CDR3 is TGCGCCAGCAGCTGGGGACAGACCACAGATACGCAGTATTTT. Its translation is CASSWGQTTDTQYF. The chain carries TRBV5-1 and TRBJ2-3; 7 nucleotides line up with TRBD1. The V gene's germline CDR1 is SGHRS and CDR2 YFSETQ. The J segment lost 2 bases and the V segment lost 3 bases, leaving 3 bases of the junction unmatched. This CDR3 contains 14 residues.